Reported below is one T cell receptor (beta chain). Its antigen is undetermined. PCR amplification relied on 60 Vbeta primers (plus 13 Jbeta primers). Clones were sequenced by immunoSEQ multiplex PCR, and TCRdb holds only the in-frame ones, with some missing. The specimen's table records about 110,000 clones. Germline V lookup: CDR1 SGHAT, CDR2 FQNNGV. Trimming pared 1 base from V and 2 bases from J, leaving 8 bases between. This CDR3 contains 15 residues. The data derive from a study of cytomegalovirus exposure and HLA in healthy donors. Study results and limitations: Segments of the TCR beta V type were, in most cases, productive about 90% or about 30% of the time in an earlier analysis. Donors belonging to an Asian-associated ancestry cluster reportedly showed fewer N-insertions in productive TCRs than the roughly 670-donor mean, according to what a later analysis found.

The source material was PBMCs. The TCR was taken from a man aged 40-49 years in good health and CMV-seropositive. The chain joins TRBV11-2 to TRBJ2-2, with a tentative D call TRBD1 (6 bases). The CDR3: CASSLARGNTGELFF. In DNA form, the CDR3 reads TGTGCCAGCAGCTTAGCCAGGGGAAACACCGGGGAGCTGTTTTTT.